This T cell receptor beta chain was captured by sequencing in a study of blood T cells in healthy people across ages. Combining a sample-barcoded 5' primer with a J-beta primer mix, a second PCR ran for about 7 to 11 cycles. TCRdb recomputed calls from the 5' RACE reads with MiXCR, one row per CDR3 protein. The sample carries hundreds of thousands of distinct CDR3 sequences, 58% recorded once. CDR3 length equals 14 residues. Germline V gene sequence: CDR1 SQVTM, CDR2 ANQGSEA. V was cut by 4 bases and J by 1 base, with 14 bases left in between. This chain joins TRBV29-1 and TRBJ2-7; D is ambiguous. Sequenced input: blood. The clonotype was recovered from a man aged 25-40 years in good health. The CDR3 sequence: CSVVGRAGSYEQYF. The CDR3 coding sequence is TGCAGCGTTGTCGGTCGGGCCGGTTCCTACGAGCAGTACTTC.